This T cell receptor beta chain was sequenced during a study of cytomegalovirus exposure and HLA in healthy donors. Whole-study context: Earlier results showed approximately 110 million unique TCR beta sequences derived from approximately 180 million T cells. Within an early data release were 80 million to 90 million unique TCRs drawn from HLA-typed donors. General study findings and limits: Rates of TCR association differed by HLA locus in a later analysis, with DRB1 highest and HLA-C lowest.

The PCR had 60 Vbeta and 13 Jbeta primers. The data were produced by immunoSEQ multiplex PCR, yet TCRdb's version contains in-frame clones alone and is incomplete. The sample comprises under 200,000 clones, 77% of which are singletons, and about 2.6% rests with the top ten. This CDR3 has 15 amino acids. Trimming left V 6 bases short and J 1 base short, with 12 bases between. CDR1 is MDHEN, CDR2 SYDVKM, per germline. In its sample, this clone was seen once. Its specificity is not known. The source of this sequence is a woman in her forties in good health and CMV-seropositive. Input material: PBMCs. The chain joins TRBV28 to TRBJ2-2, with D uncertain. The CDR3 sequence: CASRSQVLNTGELFF. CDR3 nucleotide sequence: TGTGCCAGCAGGAGTCAAGTATTGAACACCGGGGAGCTGTTTTTT.